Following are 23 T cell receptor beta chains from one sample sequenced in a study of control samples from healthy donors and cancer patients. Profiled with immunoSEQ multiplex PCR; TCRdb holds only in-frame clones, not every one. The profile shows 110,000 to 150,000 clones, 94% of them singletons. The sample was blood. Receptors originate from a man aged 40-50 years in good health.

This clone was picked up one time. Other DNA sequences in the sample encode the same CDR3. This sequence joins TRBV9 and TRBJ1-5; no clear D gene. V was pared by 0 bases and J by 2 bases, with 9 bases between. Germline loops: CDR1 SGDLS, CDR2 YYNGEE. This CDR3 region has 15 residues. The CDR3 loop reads CASSVGGQGNQPQHF. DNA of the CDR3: TGTGCCAGCAGCGTAGGTGGGCAGGGCAATCAGCCCCAGCATTTT. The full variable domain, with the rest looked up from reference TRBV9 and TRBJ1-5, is DSGVTQTPKHLITATGQRVTLRCSPRSGDLSVYWYQQSLDQGLQFLIQYYNGEERAKGNILERFSAQQFPDLHSELNLSSLELGDSALYFCASSVGGQGNQPQHFGDGTRLSIL.

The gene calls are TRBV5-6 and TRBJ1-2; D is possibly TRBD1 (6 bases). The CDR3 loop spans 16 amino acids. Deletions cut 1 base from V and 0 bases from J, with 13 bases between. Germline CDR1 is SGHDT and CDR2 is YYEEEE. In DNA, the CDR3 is TGTGCCAGCAGCTTGTGGACAGCAGTCCCTAACTATGGCTACACCTTC. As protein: CASSLWTAVPNYGYTF.

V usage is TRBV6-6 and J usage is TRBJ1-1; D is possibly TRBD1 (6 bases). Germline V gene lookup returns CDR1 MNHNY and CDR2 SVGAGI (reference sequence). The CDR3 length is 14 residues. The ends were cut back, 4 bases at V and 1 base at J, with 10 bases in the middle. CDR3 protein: CASSSGTPNTEAFF. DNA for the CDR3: TGTGCCAGCAGTTCTGGGACACCGAACACTGAAGCTTTCTTT.

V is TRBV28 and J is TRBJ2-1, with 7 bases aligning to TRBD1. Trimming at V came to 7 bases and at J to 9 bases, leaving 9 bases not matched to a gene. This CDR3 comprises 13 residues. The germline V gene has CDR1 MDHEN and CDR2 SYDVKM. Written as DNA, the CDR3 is TGTGCCAGCAAGATACAGGGGACGAGTGAGCAGTTCTTC. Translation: CASKIQGTSEQFF.

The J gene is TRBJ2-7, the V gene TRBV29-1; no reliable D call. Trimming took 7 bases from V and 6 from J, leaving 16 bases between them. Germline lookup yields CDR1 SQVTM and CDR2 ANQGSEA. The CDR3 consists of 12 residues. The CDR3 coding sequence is TGCAGCGCTCTTGCTCTTTCGACCGAGCAGTACTTC. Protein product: CSALALSTEQYF.

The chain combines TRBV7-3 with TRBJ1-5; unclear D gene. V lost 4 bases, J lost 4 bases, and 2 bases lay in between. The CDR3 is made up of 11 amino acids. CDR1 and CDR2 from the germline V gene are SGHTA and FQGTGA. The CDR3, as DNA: TGTGCCAGCAGCTCGAATCAGCCCCAGCATTTT. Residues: CASSSNQPQHF.

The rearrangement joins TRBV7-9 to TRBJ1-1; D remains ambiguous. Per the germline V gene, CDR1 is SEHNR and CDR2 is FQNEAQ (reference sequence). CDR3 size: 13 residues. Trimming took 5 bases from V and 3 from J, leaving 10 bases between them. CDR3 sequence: CASSPALDTEAFF. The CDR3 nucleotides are TGTGCCAGCAGCCCCGCCCTGGACACTGAAGCTTTCTTT. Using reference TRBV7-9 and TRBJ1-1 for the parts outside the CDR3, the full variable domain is DTGVSQNPRHKITKRGQNVTFRCDPISEHNRLYWYRQTLGQGPEFLTYFQNEAQLEKSRLLSDRFSAERPKGSFSTLEIQRTEQGDSAMYLCASSPALDTEAFFGQGTRLTVV.

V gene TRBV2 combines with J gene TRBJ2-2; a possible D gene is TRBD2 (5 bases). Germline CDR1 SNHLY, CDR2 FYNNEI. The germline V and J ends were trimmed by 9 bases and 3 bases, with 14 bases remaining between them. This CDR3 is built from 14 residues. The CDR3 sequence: CARASSSYTGELFF. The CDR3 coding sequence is TGTGCCAGAGCGTCGTCTAGCTACACCGGGGAGCTGTTTTTT.

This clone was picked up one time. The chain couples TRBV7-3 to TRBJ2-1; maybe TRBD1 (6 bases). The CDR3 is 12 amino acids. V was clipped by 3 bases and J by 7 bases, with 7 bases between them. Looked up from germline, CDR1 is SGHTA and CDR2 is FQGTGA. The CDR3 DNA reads TGTGCCAGCAGCTTCAGGGGTAATGAGCAGTTCTTC. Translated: CASSFRGNEQFF.

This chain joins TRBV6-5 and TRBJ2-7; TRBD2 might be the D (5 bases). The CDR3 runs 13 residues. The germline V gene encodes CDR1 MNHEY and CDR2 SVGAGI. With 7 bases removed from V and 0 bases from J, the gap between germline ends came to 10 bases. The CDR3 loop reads CASTGLDSYEQYF. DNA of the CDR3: TGTGCCAGCACCGGACTTGACTCCTACGAGCAGTACTTC.

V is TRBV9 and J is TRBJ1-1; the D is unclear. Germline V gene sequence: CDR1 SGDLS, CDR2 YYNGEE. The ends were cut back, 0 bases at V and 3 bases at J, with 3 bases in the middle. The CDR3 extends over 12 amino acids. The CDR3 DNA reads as TGTGCCAGCAGCGTAGCGGACACTGAAGCTTTCTTT. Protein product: CASSVADTEAFF.

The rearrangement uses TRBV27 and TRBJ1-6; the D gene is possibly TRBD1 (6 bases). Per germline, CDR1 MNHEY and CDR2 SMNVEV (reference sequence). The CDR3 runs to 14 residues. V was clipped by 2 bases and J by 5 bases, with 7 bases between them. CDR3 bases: TGTGCCAGCAGTTTAAGGGGGGATAATTCACCCCTCCACTTT. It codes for CASSLRGDNSPLHF.

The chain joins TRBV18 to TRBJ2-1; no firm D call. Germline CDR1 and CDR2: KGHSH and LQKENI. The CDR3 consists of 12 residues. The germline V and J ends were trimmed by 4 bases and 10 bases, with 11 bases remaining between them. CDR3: CASSRPSGEQFF. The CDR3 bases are TGTGCCAGCTCACGGCCCTCCGGGGAGCAGTTCTTC.

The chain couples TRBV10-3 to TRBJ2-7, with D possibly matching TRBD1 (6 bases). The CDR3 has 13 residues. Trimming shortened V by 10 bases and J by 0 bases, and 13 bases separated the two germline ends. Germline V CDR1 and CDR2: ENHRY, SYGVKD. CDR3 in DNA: TGTGCCACTTTTCAGGACAGCTCCTACGAGCAGTACTTC. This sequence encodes CATFQDSSYEQYF.

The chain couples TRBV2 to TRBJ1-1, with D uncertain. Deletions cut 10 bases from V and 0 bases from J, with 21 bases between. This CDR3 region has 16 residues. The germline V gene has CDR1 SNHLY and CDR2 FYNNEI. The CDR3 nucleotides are TGTGCCACCCTAGGACTTGCGGGGAGCATGAACACTGAAGCTTTCTTT. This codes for CATLGLAGSMNTEAFF.

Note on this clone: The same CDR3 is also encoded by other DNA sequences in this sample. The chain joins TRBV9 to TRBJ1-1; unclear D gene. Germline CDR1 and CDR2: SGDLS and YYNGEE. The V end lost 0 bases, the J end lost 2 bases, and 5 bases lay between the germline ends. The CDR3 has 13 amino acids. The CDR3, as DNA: TGTGCCAGCAGCGTAGAACTAAACACTGAAGCTTTCTTT. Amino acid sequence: CASSVELNTEAFF.

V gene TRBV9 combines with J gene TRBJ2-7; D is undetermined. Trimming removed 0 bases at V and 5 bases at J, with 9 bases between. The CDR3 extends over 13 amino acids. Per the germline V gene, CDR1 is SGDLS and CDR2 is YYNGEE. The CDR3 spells CASSVAGRNEQYF. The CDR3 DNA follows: TGTGCCAGCAGCGTAGCAGGACGGAACGAGCAGTACTTC.

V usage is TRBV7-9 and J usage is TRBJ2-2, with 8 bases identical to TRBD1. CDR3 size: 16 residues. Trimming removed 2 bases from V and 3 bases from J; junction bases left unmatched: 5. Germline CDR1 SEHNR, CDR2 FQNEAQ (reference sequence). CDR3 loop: CASSLSGGWDTGELFF. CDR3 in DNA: TGTGCCAGCAGCTTATCAGGGGGCTGGGACACCGGGGAGCTGTTTTTT. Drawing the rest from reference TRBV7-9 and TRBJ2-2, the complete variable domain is DTGVSQNPRHKITKRGQNVTFRCDPISEHNRLYWYRQTLGQGPEFLTYFQNEAQLEKSRLLSDRFSAERPKGSFSTLEIQRTEQGDSAMYLCASSLSGGWDTGELFFGEGSRLTVL.

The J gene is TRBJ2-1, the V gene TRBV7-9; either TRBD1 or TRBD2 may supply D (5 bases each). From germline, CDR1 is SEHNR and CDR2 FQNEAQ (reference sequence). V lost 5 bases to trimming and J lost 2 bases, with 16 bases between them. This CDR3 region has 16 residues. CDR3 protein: CASSLDVRGAYNEQFF. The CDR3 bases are TGTGCCAGCAGCCTGGACGTTAGAGGGGCCTACAATGAGCAGTTCTTC.

CDR3 in DNA: TGTGCCAGCAGTGAAGACGCAGGGTTTAGGGAGCCCCAGCATTTT. It yields the protein CASSEDAGFREPQHF. The chain links TRBV6-1 to TRBJ1-5; D possibly corresponds to TRBD1 (5 bases). Germline V lookup: CDR1 MNHNS, CDR2 SASEGT. The V end lost 1 base, the J end lost 8 bases, and 15 bases lay between the germline ends. This CDR3 is 15 amino acids long.

CDR3 nucleotides: TGTGCCAGCATTAAACAGGGGGCAGGGACCGGGGAGCTGTTTTTT. Encoded protein: CASIKQGAGTGELFF. The gene calls are TRBV6-5 and TRBJ2-2, with 9 positions matching TRBD1. V shed 7 bases and J 5 bases; nucleotides not matched to a gene: 8. Per germline, CDR1 MNHEY and CDR2 SVGAGI. The CDR3 loop spans 15 amino acids.

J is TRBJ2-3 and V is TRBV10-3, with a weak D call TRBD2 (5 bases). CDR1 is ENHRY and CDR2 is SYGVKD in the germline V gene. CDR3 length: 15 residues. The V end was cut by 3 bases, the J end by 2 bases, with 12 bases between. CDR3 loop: CAISELTSSTDTQYF. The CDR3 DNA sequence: TGTGCCATCAGTGAACTAACTAGTTCCACAGATACGCAGTATTTT.

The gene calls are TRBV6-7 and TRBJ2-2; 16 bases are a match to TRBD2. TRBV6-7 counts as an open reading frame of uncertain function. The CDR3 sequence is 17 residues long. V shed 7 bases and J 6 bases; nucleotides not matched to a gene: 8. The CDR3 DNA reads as TGTGCCAGCACCCAGCGGGGACTAGCGGGGGGGCCCGGGGAGCTGTTTTTT. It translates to CASTQRGLAGGPGELFF.